The clone carrying this T cell receptor beta chain was detected ten times or more. Its antigen is not known. Co-extraction of RNA and DNA was performed on roughly 20-33 mg of unsorted bulk tissue. Surgical resection was the treatment these patients received for primary liver carcinoma. Five separate regions of each tumor underwent sampling. These data come from a study of tumor-infiltrating lymphocytes in primary liver carcinoma. On the study more broadly: The tumors ranged from about 4.2 to 11 cm across and fell within stage T1-T3 N0M0.

Points from the study as a whole: Overlap in tumor-adjacent and tumor-blood pairs fell below that of tumor region pairs.

Using a constant-region primer together with ProtoScript II reverse transcriptase, TCR beta cDNA was made from 500 ng of total RNA. It was through three nested multiplex PCR rounds of slightly modified ARM-PCR that TCR beta libraries arose. Via MiXCR, TCRdb re-called the multiplex PCR reads, giving one row per CDR3 protein. The sample lists about 35,000 distinct CDR3 sequences, 70% to 85% occurring once. The sequencing sample was made of liver tumor tissue from sampling region 4. The subset here: tumor region T4, right-lateral pole. This clonotype was sampled from a man between 40 and 49 years old with primary liver carcinoma and hepatitis B virus infection.

CDR3 in amino acids: CASSVQGANEKLFF. In DNA form, the CDR3 reads TGTGCCAGCAGCGTTCAGGGAGCTAATGAAAAACTGTTTTTT. The V and J genes are TRBV9 and TRBJ1-4; tentative D call: TRBD1 (5 bases). Germline V gene sequence: CDR1 SGDLS, CDR2 YYNGEE. Trimming shortened V by 2 bases and J by 3 bases, and 8 bases separated the two germline ends. This CDR3 comprises 14 residues. The full variable domain, rest sourced from reference TRBV9 and TRBJ1-4, is DSGVTQTPKHLITATGQRVTLRCSPRSGDLSVYWYQQSLDQGLQFLIQYYNGEERAKGNILERFSAQQFPDLHSELNLSSLELGDSALYFCASSVQGANEKLFFGSGTQLSVL.